This T cell receptor beta chain was recovered during a study of blood T cell repertoires in COVID-19. Study at large: The United States, Italy and Spain were the sources of the acute and convalescent COVID-19 samples. Nucleic acid was either cDNA or gDNA, and it came from T cells, B-cell-depleted T cells, or PBMCs.

Authors' data handling: Counts of nucleated cells, estimated from reference gene primer amplification, were obtained. Clones were sequenced by immunoSEQ multiplex PCR, and TCRdb holds only the in-frame ones, with some missing. V and J calls and clone size come straight from that table; D and trimming were deduced from the DNA. This sample has some 180,000 clones, with under 90% found just once. This clone was seen a few times. This CDR3 is 15 amino acids long. Germline CDR1 SNHLY, CDR2 FYNNEI. Trimming took 6 bases from V and 3 from J, leaving 18 bases between them. The genes are TRBV2 and TRBJ2-7, with D hard to call. This sequence was found in a human donor in a cohort sampled during active COVID-19. Sequencing was done on a sample of peripheral blood. This CDR3 reads CASRGYLMPYYEQYF. The CDR3 DNA sequence: TGTGCCAGCAGGGGCTACCTTATGCCCTACTACGAGCAGTACTTC.